Sequencing of this T cell receptor (beta chain) was carried out in a study of blood T cell repertoires in COVID-19. As processed by the authors: For nucleated cells, counts were estimated from reference gene primer amplification. Clones were read by immunoSEQ multiplex PCR, and TCRdb kept only the in-frame ones, dropping some. The V and J calls and clone size are taken from that table; D and trimming were inferred from the DNA. Of around 73,000 clones listed, approximately 83% are singletons. Sequencing was done on a sample of peripheral blood. The TCR comes from a woman aged 55-75 years with acute or convalescent COVID-19.

CDR3 loop: CASSLGREFADTQYF. DNA of the CDR3: TGTGCCAGCAGTTTAGGGCGGGAGTTCGCAGATACGCAGTATTTT. The J gene is TRBJ2-3, the V gene TRBV27, with 7 bases aligning to TRBD2. The germline CDR1 and CDR2 sequences are MNHEY and SMNVEV (reference sequence). With V trimmed by 2 bases and J by 4 bases, 6 bases remained unmatched. This CDR3 is built from 15 residues.